This T cell receptor (beta chain) was recorded in a study of T cell clones after liver transplantation. On the study more broadly: A pre-transplant mixed lymphocyte reaction with TCRbeta sequencing defined graft-donor-reactive clones followed in post-transplant blood. Third-party-reactive TCRbeta sequences from pre-transplant mixed lymphocyte reactions served as antigen-independent comparators. Three of eight recipients were HCV-positive; others had non-autoimmune, non-viral indications. Without induction therapy, subjects received standard immunosuppression until 12-24 months post-transplant.

This CDR3 contains 14 residues. The germline V gene encodes CDR1 MGHDK and CDR2 SYGVNS. V lost 5 bases, J lost 6 bases, and 13 bases lay in between. Generated by immunoSEQ multiplex PCR, the TCRdb table keeps only in-frame clones and is missing some. The data contain just under 60,000 clones, around three quarters of them singletons. The V call is TRBV25-1, the J call TRBJ2-2; D remains unclear. The input for sequencing was CD4+ T cells from blood, taken at the roughly 15-month timepoint. This clonotype originated in a human patient who received a liver transplant. Some T cells may trace back to the graft donor. This CDR3 is CASSPKVAAGELFF. The DNA of the CDR3 is TGTGCCAGCAGTCCCAAGGTGGCGGCCGGGGAGCTGTTTTTT.